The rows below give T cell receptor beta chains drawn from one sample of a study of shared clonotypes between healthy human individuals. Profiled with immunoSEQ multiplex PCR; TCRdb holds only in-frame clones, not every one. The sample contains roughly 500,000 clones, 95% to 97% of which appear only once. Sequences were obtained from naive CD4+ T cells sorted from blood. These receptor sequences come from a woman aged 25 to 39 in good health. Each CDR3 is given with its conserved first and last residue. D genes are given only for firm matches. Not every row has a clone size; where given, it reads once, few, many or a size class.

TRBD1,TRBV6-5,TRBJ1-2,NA,TGTGCCAGCAGTTCCATTCAGGGACAGGGAATCTCTGGCTACACCTTC,CASSSIQGQGISGYTF
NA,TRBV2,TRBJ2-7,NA,TGTGCCAGCAGGGGCTACCTCTACGAGCAGTACTTC,CASRGYLYEQYF
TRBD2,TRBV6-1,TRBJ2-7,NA,TGTGCCAGCAGTGAAGGACTAGCAGTCGAGCAGTACTTC,CASSEGLAVEQYF
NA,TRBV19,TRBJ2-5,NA,TGTGCCAGTAACGCTCCGGGAGAAGAGACCCAGTACTTC,CASNAPGEETQYF
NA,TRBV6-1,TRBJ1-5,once,TGTGCCAGCAGGGACCTACCATGGAGCAATCAGCCCCAGCATTTT,CASRDLPWSNQPQHF
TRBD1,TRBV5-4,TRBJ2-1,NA,TGTGCCAGCAGCTCGACAGGGGGCCATTACAATGAGCAGTTCTTC,CASSSTGGHYNEQFF
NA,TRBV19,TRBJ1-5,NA,TGTGCCAGTAGTATTACCAGGGGTCAACAGCCCCAGCATTTT,CASSITRGQQPQHF
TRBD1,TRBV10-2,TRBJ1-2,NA,TGCGCCAGCACTCGACAGGGGTCGAGGGGCTACACCTTC,CASTRQGSRGYTF
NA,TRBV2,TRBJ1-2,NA,TGTGCCAGCAGCCGCCGGGACGGACAAGGCTACACCTTC,CASSRRDGQGYTF
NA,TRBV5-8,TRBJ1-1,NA,TGTGCCAGCAGCTTTCAGGGGCGGGTGACTGAAGCTTTCTTT,CASSFQGRVTEAFF
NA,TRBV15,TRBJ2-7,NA,TGTGCCACCAGCGCCATGGGCAGGGGAGTAAACGAGCAGTACTTC,CATSAMGRGVNEQYF
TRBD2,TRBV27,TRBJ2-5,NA,TGTGCCAGCATACCACTAGCGATAAAGACCCAGTACTTC,CASIPLAIKTQYF
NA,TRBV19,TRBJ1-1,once,TGTGCCAGTAGTATCACGGGGAATGAAGCTTTCTTT,CASSITGNEAFF
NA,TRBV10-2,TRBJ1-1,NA,TGCGCCAGCAGTGCGACGGAGAACACTGAAGCTTTCTTT,CASSATENTEAFF
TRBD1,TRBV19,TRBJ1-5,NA,TGTGCCAGTGACAGGGGTTATCAGCCCCAGCATTTT,CASDRGYQPQHF
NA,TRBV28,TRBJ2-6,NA,TGTGCCAGCAGCCGAGGGAAGTCTGGGGCCAACGTCCTGACTTTC,CASSRGKSGANVLTF
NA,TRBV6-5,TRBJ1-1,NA,TGTGCCAGCAGTTACTCAGGTAGAAGCGGGCGTGTAGCTTTCTTT,CASSYSGRSGRVAFF
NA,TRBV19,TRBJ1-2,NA,TGTGCCAGTAGACTCAGGGGTGGCTACACCTTC,CASRLRGGYTF
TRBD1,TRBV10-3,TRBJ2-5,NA,TGTGCCATCAGTGAGGACAGGGGAACAGAGACCCAGTACTTC,CAISEDRGTETQYF
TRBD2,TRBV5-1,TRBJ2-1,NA,TGCGCCAGCAGCTCAACCTTACTAGCGGGAGGTATGAATGAGCAGTTCTTC,CASSSTLLAGGMNEQFF
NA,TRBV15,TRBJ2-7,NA,TGTGCCACCAGCAGAGATCGCCGAGGGCCTCCCTACGAGCAGTACTTC,CATSRDRRGPPYEQYF
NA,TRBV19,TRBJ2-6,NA,TGTGCCAGTAGTATGGAGGGGCAGGGGTTCTCTGGGGCCAACGTCCTGACTTTC,CASSMEGQGFSGANVLTF
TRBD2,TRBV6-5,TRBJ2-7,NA,TGTGCCAGCAGTTACCGACTAGCGGGAGGCTACGAGCAGTACTTC,CASSYRLAGGYEQYF
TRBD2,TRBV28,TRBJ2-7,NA,TGTGCCAGCAGTTTGAAACTAGCGGGAGGCACTTATAGCTCCTACGAGCAGTACTTC,CASSLKLAGGTYSSYEQYF